This T cell receptor beta chain was sequenced during a study of response to subunit inactivated influenza vaccine (dated by TCRdb to about 2018). Background on the whole study: To follow how T cells responded to a trivalent subunit inactivated influenza vaccine, the researchers relied on deep quantitative profiling of the T cell receptor repertoire. What the work shows at the level of the full study, not this receptor alone: It was suggested by the authors that each seasonal influenza vaccination may recruit only a limited number of new T cells.

The library was made by RT-PCR. The sequencer listed for this sample is Illumina HiSeq 2500. Starting from the raw public reads, TCRdb applied fastp trimming at Q25, assembled clones with MiXCR and retained in-frame beta chains. Each record represents a unique CDR3 protein, reported with the most common genes and DNA among its rows. The sample records more than 200,000 distinct CDR3 sequences, 9% to 15% of which are singletons. About 8% of the sample is in the top ten clones. From a lookup of the germline V gene (reference sequence), CDR1 and CDR2 are SEHNR and FQNEAQ. The CDR3 measures 16 amino acids from cysteine to phenylalanine. Only the CDR3 region is kept as DNA, spanning 48 bases read in frame from base 1. V sheds 2 bases and J sheds 1 base, leaving 14 bases between their ends. Regarding this clonotype: The specificity of this receptor is unknown. Base qualities were left out, and no much larger clone turns up one base away.

The receptor was isolated from a man aged 50-59 years who received an inactivated influenza vaccine. Donor details come from another sample of the same person, matched by shared clones. The input for sequencing was non-naive T cells sorted from PBMCs, taken 14 to 15 days before vaccination. The sample's cell subset or site, from its label and the paper: memory T cell fraction. This sequence uses TRBV7-9 and TRBJ2-5; the D gene identity is not certain. The DNA is as follows: TGTGCCAGCAGCTTAATTGTGTGGGGTGGCCAAGAGACCCAGTACTTC. Translated, it reads CASSLIVWGGQETQYF.